This paragraph covers one TCR beta chain sequence. This clonotype was counted ten times or more. Its antigen remains unidentified. Base qualities are not provided; no much larger clone lies one nucleotide away. This sample is drawn from a study of Graves' ophthalmopathy and Graves' hyperthyroidism (dated by TCRdb to the late 2010s). Background for the entire study: A patient counted as having stable hyperthyroidism if there was no progression to ophthalmopathy within 18 months of follow-up. An independent validation cohort comprised some 19 hyperthyroidism patients and 15 to 17 patients who later progressed from hyperthyroidism to ophthalmopathy. To explore V-J signatures that distinguish ophthalmopathy from hyperthyroidism, a discovery set of roughly 98 patients was enrolled, made up of around 44 with ophthalmopathy and roughly 57 with stable hyperthyroidism. Once sampling was done, hyperthyroidism patients were given methimazole at a starting dose of 30 mg daily, while ophthalmopathy patients were given high-dose intravenous methylprednisolone. In more than five hyperthyroidism patients, T-cell repertoires of thyroid tissue and blood were compared. To tell Graves' ophthalmopathy apart from Graves' hyperthyroidism, and to predict which patients would progress to ophthalmopathy, the study relied on TCR beta repertoire signatures. In total, 120 to 150 blood samples were TCR-sequenced: 40 to 45 ophthalmopathy, roughly 80 hyperthyroidism and about 17 hyperthyroidism-to-ophthalmopathy patients.

For repertoire sequencing, the TCR beta CDR3 regions were amplified from RNA transcripts. The first round was an RT-PCR using HTBI primers with the Qiagen OneStep RT-PCR kit, and this first round was followed by a second-round multiplex PCR, then size selection and purification. The libraries underwent paired-end sequencing with 100 bp reads on an Illumina HiSeq2000. The paper's processing steps were these. SOAPnuke was used for read processing, and reads with adapters, uncalled bases, a mean Phred below 15, or no exact constant-primer or identifier match were discarded. COPE v1.2.5 was used to merge the high-quality paired reads. Clonotypes were defined as unique nucleotide sequences and were aligned to IMGT TRB V, D and J references using MiTCR v1.1. Analysis was restricted to V-J combinations with a frequency above 0.0001, which covered 99.2% of repertoires. A TCR clonal expansion and chaos score per V-J combination was defined as the ratio of F50 clonal expansion to chaos observed in the TCRdist matrix. Welch's t-statistics and random forest were used to narrow the features down to approximately 13 V-J combinations, which were then fed into a naive Bayes classifier. The similarity between thyroid and blood repertoires was quantified using the Morisita-Horn index. TCRdb reanalyzed the raw reads on its own, using fastp at Q25 for trimming and MiXCR for clone calling, and kept in-frame beta chains. Rows are unified per CDR3 protein, each entry keeping the most common DNA and genes. These V and J calls originate from TCRdb's pipeline instead of the authors' own analysis. The sample table records some 1.1 million distinct CDR3 sequences; about 40% of these occur just once. Around 10% of the sample rests with the top ten.

Relative to germline, V is missing 5 bases and J is missing 4 bases, with 6 bases of the junction outside any gene match. The CDR3 covers 15 residues, taking in both the cysteine and the phenylalanine. The entry retains the CDR3 DNA only, 45 bases that are in frame from base 1. The germline V gene (reference sequence) specifies LNHNV as CDR1 and YYDKDF as CDR2. Overall study outcomes, separate from this receptor: In validation, the model predicted ophthalmopathy progression with 55% to 71% sensitivity and less than 80% specificity; some 13 predicted patients were CT-confirmed with GO in a median of 6.5 months. In cross-validation, the 13-signature model distinguished ophthalmopathy from stable hyperthyroidism with around 86% sensitivity and 81% to 82% specificity, while in the test set the corresponding values were about 80% and 75%. Most of the expanded thyroid clonotypes with a frequency above 0.001 were also detected in blood, and it was suggested that the thyroid immune response may be reflected by blood repertoires. Sample size was not predetermined statistically, and investigators were not blinded to group allocation.

Hyperthyroidism patients were newly diagnosed, with disease duration under 2 months, and aged 18 to 65 years. Patients with other autoimmune diseases, uncontrolled infections, pregnancy or lactation were excluded. Diagnosis relied on clinical symptoms, serum thyroxine, TRAb, thyroid ultrasound and orbital computed tomography. Total RNA was extracted using Trizol reagent, and RNA quality was checked on an Agilent 2100 Bioanalyzer. The specimen was peripheral blood or thyroid tissue (not recorded which). In this chain, TRBV15 is recombined with TRBJ1-4; 8 central nucleotides agree with TRBD1. The receptor's source is an adult man with Graves' hyperthyroidism. CDR3 sequence: CATSLEGQDNEKLFF. The bases read TGTGCCACCAGCCTAGAGGGACAGGATAATGAAAAACTGTTTTTT. The CDR3, completed at both ends by the reference TRBV15 and TRBJ1-4 genes, gives the full variable domain DAMVIQNPRYQVTQFGKPVTLSCSQTLNHNVMYWYQQKSSQAPKLLFHYYDKDFNNEADTPDNFQSRRPNTSFCFLDIRSPGLGDTAMYLCATSLEGQDNEKLFFGSGTQLSVL.